There are a few counts of the clone carrying this T cell receptor (beta chain). The time point: persistent/refractory GD, antithyroid drugs over 5 years with positive TRAb. From PBMCs, RNA was extracted and then used to make the TCR library. These data originate in a study of regulatory T cells in long-lasting Graves disease. The CDR3 has 15 residues. The germline CDR1 and CDR2 sequences are LNHDA and SQIVND (reference sequence). V was cut by 2 bases and J by 6 bases, with 16 bases left in between. The TCR beta library used iRepertoire HTBI primers with Arm-PCR amplification of CDR3. In TCRdb, the multiplex PCR reads were re-called with MiXCR into one record per CDR3 protein. This sample has hundreds of thousands of distinct CDR3 sequences, with approximately 23% found just once.

This specimen consisted of peripheral blood mononuclear cells (PBMCs), obtained when the disease was refractory, from a patient treated with antithyroid drugs. The rearrangement uses TRBV19 and TRBJ1-2, with a tentative D call TRBD1 (6 bases). The clonotype comes from a female donor with Graves disease. The CDR3 nucleotides are TGTGCCAGTAGTATACACCCTAGGGGGGCTGATGGCTACACCTTC. Encoded protein: CASSIHPRGADGYTF.